This record looks at one T cell receptor (beta chain) sequence and its context. No antigen is known for it. Germline V gene sequence: CDR1 PRHDT, CDR2 FYEKMQ (reference sequence). The CDR3 totals 13 residues. Trimming pared 1 base from V and 6 bases from J, leaving 6 bases between. The data originate from a study of long-term antiretroviral therapy in people with HIV. Sequencing used immunoSEQ v3.0 at survey level. Sequencing targeted roughly 35,000-55,000 T-cell genomes per sample. Sequenced by immunoSEQ multiplex PCR; TCRdb stores in-frame clones only, minus some. The table lists tens of thousands of clones, 75% to 90% of them singletons. Study-wide points: Before ART, certain clones expanded, and these dominated the repertoire at all time points. Information on adherence to ART, viral resistance or therapy changes was unavailable. Controls had broader CDR3 length ranges than HIV repertoires did.

The V gene is TRBV13, the J gene TRBJ1-4; D remains ambiguous. Sample: unsorted PBMCs, taken about 2.7 years after starting antiretroviral therapy. This receptor was identified in a man aged 25 to 40 with HIV. CDR3 bases: TGTGCCAGCAGCTTAGCCTGGGATGAAAAACTGTTTTTT. This encodes CASSLAWDEKLFF. The whole variable domain, filled in from reference TRBV13 and TRBJ1-4, reads AAGVIQSPRHLIKEKRETATLKCYPIPRHDTVYWYQQGPGQDPQFLISFYEKMQSDKGSIPDRFSAQQFSDYHSELNMSSLELGDSALYFCASSLAWDEKLFFGSGTQLSVL.